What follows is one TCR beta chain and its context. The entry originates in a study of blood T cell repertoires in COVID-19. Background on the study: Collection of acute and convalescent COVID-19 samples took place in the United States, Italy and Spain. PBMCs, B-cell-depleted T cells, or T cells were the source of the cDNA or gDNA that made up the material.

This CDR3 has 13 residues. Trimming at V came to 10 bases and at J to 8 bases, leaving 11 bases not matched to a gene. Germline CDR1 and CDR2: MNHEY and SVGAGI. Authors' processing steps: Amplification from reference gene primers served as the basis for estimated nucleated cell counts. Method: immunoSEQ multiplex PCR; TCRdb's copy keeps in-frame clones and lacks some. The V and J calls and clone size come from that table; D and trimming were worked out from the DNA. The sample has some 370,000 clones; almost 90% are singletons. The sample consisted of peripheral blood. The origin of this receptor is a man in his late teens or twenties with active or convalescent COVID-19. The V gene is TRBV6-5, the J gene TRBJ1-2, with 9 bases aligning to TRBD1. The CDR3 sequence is CATQRTGDYGYTF. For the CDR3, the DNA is TGTGCCACCCAAAGGACAGGGGATTACGGCTACACCTTC.